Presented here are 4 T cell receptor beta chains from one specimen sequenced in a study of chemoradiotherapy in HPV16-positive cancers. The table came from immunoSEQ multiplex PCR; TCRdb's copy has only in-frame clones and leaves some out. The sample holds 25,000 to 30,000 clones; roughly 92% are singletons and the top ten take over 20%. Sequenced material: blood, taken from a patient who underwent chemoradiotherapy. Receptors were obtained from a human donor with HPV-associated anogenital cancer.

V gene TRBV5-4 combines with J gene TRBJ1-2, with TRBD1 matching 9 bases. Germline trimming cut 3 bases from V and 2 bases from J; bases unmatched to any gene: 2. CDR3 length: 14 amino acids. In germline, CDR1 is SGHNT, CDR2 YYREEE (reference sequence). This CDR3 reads CASSSGTGNYGYTF. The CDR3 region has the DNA TGTGCCAGCAGCTCAGGGACAGGGAACTATGGCTACACCTTC.

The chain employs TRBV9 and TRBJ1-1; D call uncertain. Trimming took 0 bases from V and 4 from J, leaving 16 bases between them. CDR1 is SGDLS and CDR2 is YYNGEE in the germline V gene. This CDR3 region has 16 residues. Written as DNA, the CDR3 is TGTGCCAGCAGCGTAGGGGTTGGTTTTCGGAGCACTGAAGCTTTCTTT. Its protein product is CASSVGVGFRSTEAFF. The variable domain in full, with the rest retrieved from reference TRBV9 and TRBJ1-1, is DSGVTQTPKHLITATGQRVTLRCSPRSGDLSVYWYQQSLDQGLQFLIQYYNGEERAKGNILERFSAQQFPDLHSELNLSSLELGDSALYFCASSVGVGFRSTEAFFGQGTRLTVV.

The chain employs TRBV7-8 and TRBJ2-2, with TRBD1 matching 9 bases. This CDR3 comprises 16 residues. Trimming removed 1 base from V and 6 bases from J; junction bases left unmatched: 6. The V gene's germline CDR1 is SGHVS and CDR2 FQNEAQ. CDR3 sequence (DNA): TGTGCCAGCAGCTTAGTCCCGGGACAGGGCGCCGGGGAGCTGTTTTTT. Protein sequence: CASSLVPGQGAGELFF.

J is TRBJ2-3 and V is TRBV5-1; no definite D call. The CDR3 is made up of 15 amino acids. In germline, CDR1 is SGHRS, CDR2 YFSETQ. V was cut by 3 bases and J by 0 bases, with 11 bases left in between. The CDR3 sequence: CASSSSGTSTDTQYF. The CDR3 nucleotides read TGCGCCAGCAGCTCATCGGGTACTAGCACAGATACGCAGTATTTT.